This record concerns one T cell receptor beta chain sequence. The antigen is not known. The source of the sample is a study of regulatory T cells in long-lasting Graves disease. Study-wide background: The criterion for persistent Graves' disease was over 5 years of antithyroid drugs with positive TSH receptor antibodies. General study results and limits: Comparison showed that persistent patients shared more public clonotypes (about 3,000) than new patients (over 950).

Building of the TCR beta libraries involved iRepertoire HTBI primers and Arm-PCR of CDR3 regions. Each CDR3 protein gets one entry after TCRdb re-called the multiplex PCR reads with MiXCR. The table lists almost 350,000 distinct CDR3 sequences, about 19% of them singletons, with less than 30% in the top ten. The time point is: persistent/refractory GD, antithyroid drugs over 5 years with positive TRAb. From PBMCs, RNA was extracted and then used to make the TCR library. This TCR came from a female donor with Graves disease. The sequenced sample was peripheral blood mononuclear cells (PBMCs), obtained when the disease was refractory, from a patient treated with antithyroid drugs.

This CDR3 reads CASSVRAQGAGSNQPQHF. As DNA, the CDR3 is TGTGCCAGCTCAGTCAGGGCACAGGGGGCGGGAAGCAATCAGCCCCAGCATTTT. This chain joins TRBV18 and TRBJ1-5; 9 bases map to TRBD1. J gave up 1 base and V 5 bases, and 12 bases lay outside the gene matches. Germline V gene lookup returns CDR1 KGHSH and CDR2 LQKENI. The CDR3 totals 18 residues. The full variable domain, with the rest looked up from reference TRBV18 and TRBJ1-5, is NAGVMQNPRHLVRRRGQEARLRCSPMKGHSHVYWYRQLPEEGLKFMVYLQKENIIDESGMPKERFSAEFPKEGPSILRIQQVVRGDSAAYFCASSVRAQGAGSNQPQHFGDGTRLSIL.